This paragraph reports one T cell receptor (beta chain). The CDR3 extends over 14 amino acids. V was cut by 5 bases and J by 6 bases, with 17 bases left in between. Germline V gene lookup returns CDR1 SGHTA and CDR2 FQGTGA. Per the study methods: Using reference gene primer amplification, nucleated cell counts were estimated. Clones were read by immunoSEQ multiplex PCR, and TCRdb kept only the in-frame ones, dropping some. The D gene and trimming were derived from the DNA, and the V and J assignments and clone size from that table. Among approximately 200,000 clones listed, about 90% were seen once. These data belong to a study of blood T cell repertoires in COVID-19. Looking at the study overall: From T cells, B-cell-depleted T cells, or PBMCs came the material, which was cDNA or gDNA.

Seattle patients were enrolled during active infection and followed longitudinally. What was sequenced was peripheral blood. The chain carries TRBV7-3 and TRBJ2-7, with D tentatively TRBD1 (6 bases). The receptor was derived from a man between 25 and 39 years old with COVID-19, enrolled during active disease. In nucleotides, the CDR3 is TGTGCCAGCAGCCCCGGACAGTCATTCAGCGAGCAGTACTTC. Translating gives CASSPGQSFSEQYF. Drawing the rest from reference TRBV7-3 and TRBJ2-7, the complete variable domain is GAGVSQTPSNKVTEKGKYVELRCDPISGHTALYWYRQSLGQGPEFLIYFQGTGAADDSGLPNDRFFAVRPEGSVSTLKIQRTERGDSAVYLCASSPGQSFSEQYFGPGTRLTVT.